This TCR beta chain appears in the sequencing data of a study of shared clonotypes between healthy human individuals. V was pared by 2 bases and J by 12 bases, with 6 bases of the junction left unmatched. The CDR3 runs 11 residues. Germline values: CDR1 GTSNPN, CDR2 SVGIG (reference sequence). The sequenced material, unsorted PBMC DNA, was run on ten immunoSEQ deep assay plates. Source study methods: As immunoSEQ supplied junction-only sequences (without quality scores), filtering differed. Libraries were prepared by immunoSEQ multiplex PCR; TCRdb keeps only in-frame clonotypes and omits some of them. D and trimming come from the DNA, and the V and J calls and clone size come from that table. The sample lists around 450,000 clones, 79% occurring once.

Sequencing was carried out using PBMCs. The TCR was taken from a woman between 35 and 50 years old in good health. Some clones in this sample may be carry-over from other donors' samples. V usage is TRBV30 and J usage is TRBJ2-5; 7 bases fit TRBD2. The CDR3 reads CAWSSGKLKYF. CDR3 DNA sequence: TGTGCCTGGAGTAGCGGGAAGCTAAAGTACTTC.